The sequence of this T cell receptor (beta chain) was determined in a study of control samples from healthy donors and cancer patients (dated by TCRdb to 2020 to 2022). Details on this clone: Its antigen remains undetermined. The sample holds no much larger clone one base away, and base qualities are not on file.

Library preparation was by the immunoSEQ multiplex PCR assay. Imported from immuneACCESS, the table was reduced by TCRdb to in-frame sequences with V and J called. These copies leave out some clones; in studies compared against another copy, an unresolved V gene accounts for under half, and the cause of the remainder is not known. In this sample the table shows fewer than 200,000 clones, roughly 95% of which occur a single time. Of the sample, over 1% is held by the ten largest clones. The V and J ends are trimmed by 1 base and 6 bases, leaving 7 bases between them. According to the germline V gene, CDR1 reads MNHNS and CDR2 reads SASEGT. The CDR3 has 12 amino acids, counting the end cysteine and phenylalanine. The CDR3 DNA has 36 bases and is translated from base 1.

The V gene is TRBV6-1 and the J gene is TRBJ2-7; there is no confident call for the D gene. Sequenced material: blood. The TCR sequence derives from a woman aged 30 to 39 in good health. The CDR3 protein is CASSEGISEQYF. The nucleotide sequence reads TGTGCCAGCAGTGAAGGGATTTCCGAGCAGTACTTC.